The source of this TCR beta chain is a study of PD-L1 blockade in urothelial cancer. Per the germline V gene, CDR1 is LNHNV and CDR2 is YYDKDF (reference sequence). The V end was cut by 6 bases, the J end by 8 bases, with 22 bases between. There are 15 residues in the CDR3. Profiling relied on immunoSEQ multiplex PCR, and the TCRdb table lists in-frame clones only, not all of them. The repertoire holds 45,000 to 60,000 clones, with 70% to 90% as singletons. The chain couples TRBV15 to TRBJ1-2; unclear D gene. The sequence was collected from a man aged 55 to 69 with urothelial cancer. The starting material was PBMCs, obtained around atezolizumab (anti-PD-L1) treatment. The CDR3 protein is CATSGGSLTIGGYTF. Written as DNA, the CDR3 is TGTGCCACCAGTGGAGGGTCTCTAACCATTGGGGGCTACACCTTC.